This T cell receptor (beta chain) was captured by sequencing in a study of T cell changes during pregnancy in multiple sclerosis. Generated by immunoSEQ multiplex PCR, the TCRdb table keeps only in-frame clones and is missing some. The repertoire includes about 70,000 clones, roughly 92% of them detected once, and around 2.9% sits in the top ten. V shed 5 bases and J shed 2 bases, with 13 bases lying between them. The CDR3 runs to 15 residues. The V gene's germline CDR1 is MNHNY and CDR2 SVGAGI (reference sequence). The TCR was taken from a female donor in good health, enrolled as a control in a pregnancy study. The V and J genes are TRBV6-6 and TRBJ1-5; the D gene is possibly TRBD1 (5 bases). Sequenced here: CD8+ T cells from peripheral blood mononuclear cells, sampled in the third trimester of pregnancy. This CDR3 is CASSQGLSGNQPQHF. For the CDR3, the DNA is TGTGCCAGCAGTCAGGGTCTCTCGGGCAATCAGCCCCAGCATTTT.